This TCR beta chain was retrieved from a study of PD-1 blockade in mismatch repair-deficient tumors. V lost 3 bases to trimming and J lost 4 bases; unmatched junction nucleotides: 6. Germline lookup yields CDR1 MNHEY and CDR2 SMNVEV (reference sequence). The CDR3 loop spans 15 amino acids. On this clone: Antigen: not known.

Profiled with immunoSEQ multiplex PCR; TCRdb holds only in-frame clones, not every one. The repertoire holds roughly 14,000 clones, with more than 85% as singletons. Indicated time point: 10-day in vitro stimulation with candidate neoantigen peptide 6. Each of roughly 7 ELISpot-reactive candidate peptides was used for roughly 11-day stimulation. The material sequenced was cells cultured in vitro, taken from a patient treated with pembrolizumab. The chain recombines TRBV27 with TRBJ2-7; 10 nucleotides line up with TRBD2. The clonotype comes from an adult with mismatch repair-deficient cancer. Here the CDR3 reads CASSFTSGAIYEQYF. CDR3 sequence (DNA): TGTGCCAGCAGTTTCACTAGCGGGGCGATTTACGAGCAGTACTTC.